The 20 T cell receptor beta chains below come from one sample, sequenced in a study of CD8 T cells in ankylosing spondylitis. MiXCR was run by TCRdb on the 5' RACE reads, yielding one entry per CDR3 protein. The sample lists about 240,000 distinct CDR3 sequences, 8.6% occurring once. Sequences were obtained from blood, either unsorted or a sorted T cell fraction (not recorded which). These TCRs come from a male donor with ankylosing spondylitis or in good health (not recorded which).

This clonotype was recorded many times. This rearrangement joins TRBV12-3 or TRBV12-4 to TRBJ1-4, with 7 positions matching TRBD1. This CDR3 has 16 amino acids. The V gene end was trimmed by 0 bases and the J gene end by 3 bases; junction bases not matched to a gene: 4. The CDR3 sequence: CASSLADRASNEKLFF. For the CDR3, the DNA is TGTGCCAGCAGTTTAGCCGACAGGGCATCTAATGAAAAACTGTTTTTT.

This clonotype has only a few counts. This sequence joins TRBV3-1 and TRBJ1-2; D is possibly TRBD1 (6 bases). Per germline, CDR1 LGHDT and CDR2 YNNKEL (reference sequence). The CDR3 extends over 17 amino acids. Trimming took 0 bases from V and 3 from J, leaving 17 bases between them. Written as DNA, the CDR3 is TGTGCCAGCAGCCAAGATAGGGGGTGGGCTTTGGACTATGGCTACACCTTC. Translating gives CASSQDRGWALDYGYTF.

This clonotype was seen at least ten times. The genes are TRBV20-1 and TRBJ1-5; D gene ambiguous. From germline, CDR1 is DFQATT and CDR2 SNEGSKA (reference sequence). V was clipped by 6 bases and J by 4 bases, with 10 bases between them. There are 12 residues in the CDR3. The CDR3 reads CSAWRRNQPQHF. CDR3 sequence (DNA): TGCAGTGCCTGGAGAAGAAATCAGCCCCAGCATTTT.

This clonotype was seen ten or more times. The chain combines TRBV7-8 with TRBJ1-5, with a weak D call TRBD1 (5 bases). With 4 bases removed from V and 3 bases from J, the gap between germline ends came to 13 bases. Per germline, CDR1 SGHVS and CDR2 FQNEAQ. There are 15 residues in the CDR3. The CDR3: CASSWVQGHNQPQHF. CDR3 in DNA: TGTGCCAGCAGCTGGGTGCAGGGCCACAATCAGCCCCAGCATTTT.

The chain recombines TRBV12-3 or TRBV12-4 with TRBJ2-1; 9 positions agree with TRBD2. This CDR3 contains 12 residues. V dropped 5 bases and J dropped 10; count of bases not matched to a gene: 3. This CDR3 reads CASSGTSGEQFF. The CDR3 DNA follows: TGTGCCAGCAGTGGAACTAGCGGGGAGCAGTTCTTC.

This clonotype was seen many times. The rearrangement uses TRBV20-1 and TRBJ1-2; 7 bases line up with TRBD1. The CDR3 has 13 amino acids. CDR1 and CDR2 from the germline V gene are DFQATT and SNEGSKA (reference sequence). J gave up 10 bases and V 6 bases, and 14 bases lay outside the gene matches. The CDR3 is CSARRRGPGDYTF. The CDR3 region has the DNA TGCAGTGCCCGTAGAAGGGGGCCGGGGGACTACACCTTC.

This rearrangement joins TRBV9 to TRBJ1-5, with unresolved D. The CDR3 runs to 15 residues. The germline gives CDR1 SGDLS, CDR2 YYNGEE. The V gene lost 0 bases and the J gene lost 0 bases, with 7 bases spanning the gap. The CDR3 bases are TGTGCCAGCAGCGTAGAGGGATCTAGCAATCAGCCCCAGCATTTT. Residues: CASSVEGSSNQPQHF.

In this sample, this clonotype turned up many times. Relative to the germline gene, one junction end is altered; a read error may explain this. The chain combines TRBV29-1 with TRBJ1-1; no definite D call. Germline CDR1 is SQVTM and CDR2 is ANQGSEA. The CDR3 spans 11 residues. CDR3 nucleotides: TGCAGCATTGAATCTAACACTGAAGCTTTCTTT. Protein sequence: CSIESNTEAFF.

This clonotype was observed at least ten times. The chain has TRBV18 and TRBJ2-7; D is unresolved. V was cut by 5 bases and J by 2 bases, with 13 bases left in between. The CDR3 spans 14 residues. Germline CDR1 is KGHSH and CDR2 is LQKENI. DNA for the CDR3: TGTGCCAGCTCAGAGGCGGACGGTCCCTACGAGCAGTACTTC. Translated: CASSEADGPYEQYF.

Comments on this clonotype: A much larger clonotype is one base distant, so this may be a read error. V gene TRBV4-1 combines with J gene TRBJ1-1; TRBD1 matches 7 bases. Per germline, CDR1 MGHRA and CDR2 YSYEKL. The CDR3 sequence is 14 residues long. The CDR3 here is CSSSQGTANTEAFF. CDR3 bases: TGCTCCAGCAGCCAAGGGACAGCGAACACTGAAGCTTTCTTT.

There are a few counts of this clonotype. The chain links TRBV4-3 to TRBJ2-7; D gene ambiguous. This CDR3 is 16 amino acids long. The germline V and J ends were trimmed by 0 bases and 6 bases, with 18 bases remaining between them. The V gene's germline CDR1 is LGHNA and CDR2 YSLEER. The CDR3 coding sequence is TGCGCCAGCAGCCAAGATATTACCCCCCGGAATTGCGAGCAGTACTTC. Its translation: CASSQDITPRNCEQYF.

This clonotype was observed at least ten times. V gene TRBV14 combines with J gene TRBJ1-2, with D maybe TRBD1 (6 bases). V lost 4 bases to trimming and J lost 5 bases, with 14 bases between them. The CDR3 runs to 14 residues. Germline V gene sequence: CDR1 SGHDN, CDR2 FVKESK. The CDR3 sequence is CASSPAGAEYGYTF. The CDR3 DNA reads TGTGCCAGCAGCCCCGCAGGGGCGGAATATGGCTACACCTTC.

The chain couples TRBV12-3 or TRBV12-4 to TRBJ2-6; TRBD1 matches at 12 bases. V shed 6 bases, J shed 5 bases, and the junction held 5 bases outside the gene matches. The CDR3 is 16 amino acids. This chain's CDR3 is CASRGTGGVWANVLTF. CDR3 nucleotides: TGTGCCAGCAGGGGGACAGGGGGCGTCTGGGCCAACGTCCTGACTTTC.

This clonotype was observed many times. The chain links TRBV7-6 to TRBJ2-1; 11 bases match TRBD2. This CDR3 has 16 residues. Germline values: CDR1 SGHVS, CDR2 FNYEAQ. V lost 5 bases, J lost 1 base, and 4 bases stayed unmatched. CDR3: CASSPLAGGSYNEQFF. The CDR3 DNA is TGTGCCAGCAGCCCTCTAGCGGGGGGTTCCTACAATGAGCAGTTCTTC.

This clonotype was detected ten times or more. The chain is built from TRBV5-1 and TRBJ1-1; TRBD1 is a possible D gene (6 bases). V dropped 0 bases and J dropped 3 bases, with 12 bases sitting between them. This CDR3 spans 15 amino acids. Germline assignment: CDR1 SGHRS and CDR2 YFSETQ. DNA for the CDR3: TGCGCCAGCAGCTTGGCCTTCAGGGGCCACACTGAAGCTTTCTTT. It encodes CASSLAFRGHTEAFF.

This clonotype was seen many times. The chain has TRBV21-1 and TRBJ2-5; TRBD2 is taken as the D call from the table, unchecked against the DNA. TRBV21-1 is marked as a pseudogene. CDR3 length: 13 residues. CDR3: CASTTGRRETQYF. The DNA of the CDR3 is TGTGCCAGCACCACGGGGAGGAGAGAGACCCAGTACTTC.

The rearrangement joins TRBV6-5 to TRBJ1-6, with a weak D call TRBD1 (5 bases). The CDR3 loop spans 17 amino acids. Between the trimmed V and J ends, which lost 0 bases and 5 bases, there was a span of 14 bases. CDR1 and CDR2 from the germline V gene are MNHEY and SVGAGI. The CDR3: CASSYSRQGTDNSPLHF. The CDR3 nucleotides are TGTGCCAGCAGTTACTCGAGGCAAGGGACCGATAATTCACCCCTCCACTTT.

J is TRBJ1-5 and V is TRBV7-9; D remains ambiguous. Germline V gene lookup returns CDR1 SEHNR and CDR2 FQNEAQ (reference sequence). The V end was cut by 1 base, the J end by 6 bases, with 7 bases between. The CDR3 is made up of 13 amino acids. The CDR3 DNA sequence: TGTGCCAGCAGCTTAGAACCTGGTCAGCCCCAGCATTTT. Translating it yields CASSLEPGQPQHF.

This clonotype was observed at least ten times. The chain joins TRBV7-2 to TRBJ2-3; tentative D call: TRBD2 (5 bases). Trimming left V 10 bases short and J 5 bases short, with 13 bases between. From germline, CDR1 is SGHTA and CDR2 FQGNSA. The length of the CDR3 is 12 residues. CDR3 amino acids: CATSTGVDTQYF. CDR3 bases: TGTGCCACCTCCACCGGGGTAGATACGCAGTATTTT.

Ten or more counts support this clonotype. This chain uses TRBV19 with TRBJ1-1, with 11 positions matching TRBD1. V dropped 0 bases and J dropped 5; count of bases not matched to a gene: 8. CDR1 is LNHDA, CDR2 SQIVND, per germline (reference sequence). The CDR3 sequence is 17 residues long. The DNA for the CDR3 is TGTGCCAGTAGTATAGAAGGGGGGACAGGGGGAAGGACTGAAGCTTTCTTT. This translates into CASSIEGGTGGRTEAFF.